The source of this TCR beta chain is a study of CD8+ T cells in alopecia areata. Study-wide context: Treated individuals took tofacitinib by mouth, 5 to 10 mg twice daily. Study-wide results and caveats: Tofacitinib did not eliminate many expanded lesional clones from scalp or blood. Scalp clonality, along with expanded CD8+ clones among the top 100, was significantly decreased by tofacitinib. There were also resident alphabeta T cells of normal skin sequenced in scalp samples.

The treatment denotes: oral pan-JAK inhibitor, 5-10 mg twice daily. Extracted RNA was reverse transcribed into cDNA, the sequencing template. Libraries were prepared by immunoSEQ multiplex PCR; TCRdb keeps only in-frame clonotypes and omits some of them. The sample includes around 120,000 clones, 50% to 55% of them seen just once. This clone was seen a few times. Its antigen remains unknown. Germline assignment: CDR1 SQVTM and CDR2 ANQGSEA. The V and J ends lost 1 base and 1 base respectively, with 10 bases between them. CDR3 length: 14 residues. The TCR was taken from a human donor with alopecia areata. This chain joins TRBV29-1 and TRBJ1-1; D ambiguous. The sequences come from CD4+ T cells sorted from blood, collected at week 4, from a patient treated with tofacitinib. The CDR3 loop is CSVEALAGNTEAFF. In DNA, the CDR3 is TGCAGCGTTGAAGCCCTGGCAGGGAACACTGAAGCTTTCTTT.